These 19 T cell receptor beta chains share one sample of origin, sequenced in a study of cytomegalovirus exposure and HLA in healthy donors. In the PCR, 60 Vbeta and 13 Jbeta primers were used. The assay was immunoSEQ multiplex PCR, and TCRdb's table has in-frame clones only and misses some. The sample yields about 190,000 clones, 85% seen once. Sequencing was performed on PBMCs. All receptors come from a boy between 2 and 10 years old in good health and CMV-seronegative.

The rearrangement joins TRBV4-2 to TRBJ1-5, with D perhaps TRBD1 (6 bases). Per germline, CDR1 LGHNA and CDR2 YNFKEQ. The CDR3 spans 15 residues. V lost 0 bases and J 6 bases, leaving 12 bases between the germline ends. In DNA, the CDR3 is TGTGCCAGCAGCCAAGATCTGGGGGCCAGTCAGCCCCAGCATTTT. This translates into CASSQDLGASQPQHF.

The rearrangement links TRBV28 to TRBJ1-6; 8 bases agree with TRBD1. The trim removed 6 bases at V and 6 bases at J, leaving 10 bases unmatched. Germline CDR1 is MDHEN and CDR2 is SYDVKM. The CDR3 length is 16 residues. CDR3 region: CASSRLGTGGNSPLHF. Written as DNA, the CDR3 is TGTGCCAGCAGCAGACTTGGGACAGGCGGTAATTCACCCCTCCACTTT.

A single count supports this clone. The chain couples TRBV4-2 to TRBJ2-7, with D possibly matching TRBD2 (6 bases). The CDR3 runs to 16 residues. Germline V lookup: CDR1 LGHNA, CDR2 YNFKEQ. V lost 1 base and J 2 bases, leaving 15 bases between the germline ends. In nucleotides, the CDR3 is TGTGCCAGCAGCCAAGCGTTTACGGGGGAAACCTACGAGCAGTACTTC. This translates into CASSQAFTGETYEQYF.

This chain joins TRBV19 and TRBJ1-5; D is unresolved. This CDR3 has 17 amino acids. V was pared by 5 bases and J by 4 bases, with 21 bases between. Germline V CDR1 and CDR2: LNHDA, SQIVND (reference sequence). CDR3 nucleotides: TGTGCCAGTAGTCCCCTCTGGGAGCCCCTATTTAATCAGCCCCAGCATTTT. It translates to CASSPLWEPLFNQPQHF.

The chain recombines TRBV10-3 with TRBJ1-1; D is perhaps TRBD1 (6 bases). V was pared by 2 bases and J by 1 base, with 11 bases between. The germline V gene has CDR1 ENHRY and CDR2 SYGVKD. This CDR3 comprises 15 residues. The CDR3 protein is CAISERPTGNTEAFF. In nucleotides, the CDR3 is TGTGCCATCAGTGAGCGGCCGACAGGGAACACTGAAGCTTTCTTT.

The chain links TRBV11-2 to TRBJ2-7, with 7 bases identical to TRBD2. The V and J ends lost 0 bases and 2 bases, in that order; junction bases with no gene match: 4. The CDR3 loop spans 15 amino acids. Germline V gene data show CDR1 as SGHAT and CDR2 as FQNNGV. The CDR3 spells CASSLDPSGTYEQYV. CDR3 DNA: TGTGCCAGCAGCTTAGATCCTAGCGGTACCTACGAGCAGTACGTC.

This chain connects TRBV6-5 to TRBJ2-2; TRBD1 aligns across 9 bases. Germline V gives CDR1 MNHEY, CDR2 SVGAGI. CDR3 size: 16 residues. J was trimmed by 5 bases and V by 4 bases; bases with no gene match: 8. The CDR3 loop is CASSWDGTGKTGELFF. CDR3 bases: TGTGCCAGCAGTTGGGACGGGACAGGGAAAACCGGGGAGCTGTTTTTT.

The rearrangement links TRBV27 to TRBJ2-1, with D tentatively TRBD1 (5 bases). CDR1 is MNHEY, CDR2 SMNVEV, per germline (reference sequence). The V gene lost 5 bases and the J gene lost 6 bases, with 11 bases spanning the gap. The CDR3 has 13 amino acids. CDR3 residues: CASSPGQGNEQFF. CDR3 DNA sequence: TGTGCCAGCAGTCCCGGTCAGGGCAATGAGCAGTTCTTC.

CDR3 bases: TGTGCCAGCAGTGACACTCACGTCAGGACTAGCGGGAGAATCCGGGCCGGGGAGCTGTTTTTT. Protein: CASSDTHVRTSGRIRAGELFF. The chain recombines TRBV6-4 with TRBJ2-2, with 13 bases identical to TRBD2. The J segment lost 6 bases and the V segment lost 2 bases, leaving 18 bases of the junction unmatched. The CDR3 sequence is 21 residues long. The germline CDR1 and CDR2 sequences are MRHNA and SNTAGT.

This rearrangement joins TRBV28 to TRBJ2-1, with 7 nucleotides matching TRBD1. The CDR3 has 14 residues. The V gene end was trimmed by 6 bases and the J gene end by 9 bases; junction bases not matched to a gene: 11. Per the germline V gene, CDR1 is MDHEN and CDR2 is SYDVKM. The CDR3 DNA follows: TGTGCCAGCAGAATACGTGGGACAGCCGCTGAGCAGTTCTTC. Translation gives CASRIRGTAAEQFF.

The chain is built from TRBV6-1 and TRBJ1-4, with D unclear. Germline CDR1 MNHNS, CDR2 SASEGT. The CDR3 contains 15 residues. Trimming shortened V by 4 bases and J by 2 bases, and 11 bases separated the two germline ends. CDR3 residues: CASSVGEATNEKLFF. Written as DNA, the CDR3 is TGTGCCAGCAGTGTCGGGGAGGCCACTAATGAAAAACTGTTTTTT.

V gene TRBV25-1 combines with J gene TRBJ2-1; no clear D. The germline V gene has CDR1 MGHDK and CDR2 SYGVNS. The V and J ends lost 6 bases and 1 base respectively, with 16 bases between them. The CDR3 sequence is 16 residues long. In nucleotides, the CDR3 is TGTGCCAGCAGCCGGCCGGGTCTCACGTCCTACAATGAGCAGTTCTTC. It encodes CASSRPGLTSYNEQFF.

The gene calls are TRBV28 and TRBJ1-5; TRBD1 matches at 7 bases. The CDR3 is made up of 14 amino acids. CDR1 is MDHEN and CDR2 is SYDVKM in the germline V gene. Trimming removed 5 bases from V and 7 bases from J; junction bases left unmatched: 8. CDR3 nucleotide sequence: TGTGCCAGCAGTGAGACAGGGTGGCAGCAGCCCCAGCATTTT. Its translation: CASSETGWQQPQHF. Supplemented by reference TRBV28 and TRBJ1-5, the full variable domain reads DVKVTQSSRYLVKRTGEKVFLECVQDMDHENMFWYRQDPGLGLRLIYFSYDVKMKEKGDIPEGYSVSREKKERFSLILESASTNQTSMYLCASSETGWQQPQHFGDGTRLSIL.

The chain links TRBV27 to TRBJ2-5; a weak D match, TRBD2 (7 bases). The CDR3 has 17 amino acids. V shed 7 bases and J shed 4 bases, with 25 bases lying between them. Germline CDR1 is MNHEY and CDR2 is SMNVEV (reference sequence). CDR3 sequence: CASTALGRGPYLETQYF. As DNA, the CDR3 is TGTGCCAGCACCGCCCTGGGGCGGGGGCCATACCTAGAGACCCAGTACTTC.

The chain has TRBV5-4 and TRBJ1-3; D not certain. Germline-derived CDR1 and CDR2 are SGHNT and YYREEE (reference sequence). This CDR3 contains 13 residues. V lost 7 bases and J lost 0, with 8 bases in between. The CDR3 DNA reads TGTGCCAGCGGTAACAGCTCTGGAAACACCATATATTTT. Its protein is CASGNSSGNTIYF.

This clone was counted once. The J gene is TRBJ2-5, the V gene TRBV28; TRBD1 agrees at 10 bases. Trimming removed 4 bases from V and 4 bases from J; junction bases left unmatched: 6. This CDR3 region has 15 residues. Germline V gives CDR1 MDHEN, CDR2 SYDVKM. The CDR3 sequence is CASSSPGQGSETQYF. The CDR3 coding sequence is TGTGCCAGCAGTTCCCCGGGACAGGGGTCAGAGACCCAGTACTTC.

The rearrangement links TRBV19 to TRBJ1-6, with unresolved D. This CDR3 comprises 14 residues. V shed 4 bases and J shed 5 bases, with 9 bases lying between them. In germline, CDR1 is LNHDA, CDR2 SQIVND (reference sequence). CDR3 in DNA: TGTGCCAGTAGTAAGCGGGCAGATAATTCACCCCTCCACTTT. Translating it yields CASSKRADNSPLHF.

This clone was detected a few times. This chain uses TRBV6-6 with TRBJ1-2, with D perhaps matching TRBD1 (5 bases). From germline, CDR1 is MNHNY and CDR2 SVGAGI (reference sequence). Trimming removed 8 bases at V and 4 bases at J, with 14 bases between. CDR3 length: 13 residues. The CDR3 DNA follows: TGTGCCAGCCGGGGCCGGGGGACCTATGGCTACACCTTC. It encodes CASRGRGTYGYTF.

The V gene is TRBV6-5, the J gene TRBJ2-7, with a possible D match to TRBD1 (5 bases). Trimming cost V 2 bases and J 6 bases, with 17 bases left between them. The CDR3 contains 15 residues. Germline CDR1 MNHEY, CDR2 SVGAGI. This CDR3 reads CASSYVAGLWTEQYF. As DNA, the CDR3 is TGTGCCAGCAGTTACGTGGCAGGGTTATGGACCGAGCAGTACTTC.